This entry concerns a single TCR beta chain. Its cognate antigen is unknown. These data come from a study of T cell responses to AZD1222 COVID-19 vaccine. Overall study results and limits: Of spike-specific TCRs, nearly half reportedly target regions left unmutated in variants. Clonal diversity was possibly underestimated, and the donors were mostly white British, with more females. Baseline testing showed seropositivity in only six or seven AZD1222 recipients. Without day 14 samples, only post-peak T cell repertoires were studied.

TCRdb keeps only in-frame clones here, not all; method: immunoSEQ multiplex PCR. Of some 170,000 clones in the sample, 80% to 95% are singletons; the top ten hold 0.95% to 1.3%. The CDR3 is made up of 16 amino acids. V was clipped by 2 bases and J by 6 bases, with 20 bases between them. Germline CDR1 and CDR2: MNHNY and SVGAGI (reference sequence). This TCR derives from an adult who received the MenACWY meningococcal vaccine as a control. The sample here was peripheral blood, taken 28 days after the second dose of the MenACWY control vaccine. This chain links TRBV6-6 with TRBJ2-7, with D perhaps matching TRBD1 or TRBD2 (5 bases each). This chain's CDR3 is CASSYTSSGTRGEQYF. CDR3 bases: TGTGCCAGCAGTTACACCTCCTCCGGAACTAGGGGCGAGCAGTACTTC.